This TCR beta chain was captured by sequencing in a study of low-dose radiotherapy and immunotherapy resistance in tumors. First-strand cDNA relied on TRAV- and TRBV-specific primers spanning alpha and beta chains. With a V-primer adapter and a constant-region primer, TCRs were amplified for 20 to 25 PCR cycles. From the reads, TCRdb called clonotypes with MiXCR, one entry per CDR3 protein. The table has roughly 54,000 distinct CDR3 sequences, less than 25% seen once; the top ten hold just over 5.5%. This clonotype showed up many times. As to time point: before trial treatment. V gave up 4 bases and J gave up 11 bases; unmatched junction bases: 1. Germline CDR1 and CDR2: SGHNT and YENEEA. This CDR3 is built from 13 residues.

This receptor was obtained from a male donor with prostate cancer. This chain connects TRBV11-3 to TRBJ1-6; 11 positions match TRBD1. Sequencing was performed on PBMCs, taken before treatment. CDR3 DNA sequence: TGTGCCAGCAGCTCGGGACAGGGGGCACCCCTCCACTTT. Amino acids: CASSSGQGAPLHF.